This T cell receptor beta chain was identified during a study of CD8 T cells in ankylosing spondylitis. Overall study results and limits: Those disease-linked clones were CD8+; they were also relatively rare in peripheral blood. A number of the motif variants had already been described in reactive arthritis synovial fluid and blood. From matched ankylosing spondylitis synovial fluid, disease-linked clones were reportedly recovered at significantly enriched levels. Blood of patients with ankylosing spondylitis appeared to be characterized by a TCR beta motif of several highly homologous variants.

As for this clonotype: Its target is not known.

TCR beta libraries were made by quantitative 5'-RACE with molecular barcodes. TCRdb called the 5' RACE reads again in MiXCR, with one record for every CDR3 protein. In the table there are around 450,000 distinct CDR3 sequences, 25% to 30% of which are singletons. There are 16 residues in the CDR3. Deletions cut 1 base from V and 6 bases from J, with 17 bases between. Germline CDR1 and CDR2: SGHTA and FQGNSA. This clonotype was sampled from a male donor with ankylosing spondylitis. The gene calls are TRBV7-2 and TRBJ2-3; D may correspond to TRBD1 or TRBD2 (5 bases each). Source material: blood, either unsorted or a sorted T cell fraction (not recorded which). The CDR3, as DNA: TGTGCCAGCAGCTTAGGGCGTTTGGGACCTTGGGATACGCAGTATTTT. Encoded protein: CASSLGRLGPWDTQYF.